This TCR beta chain is drawn from a study of blood T cell repertoires in COVID-19. The overall study: From T cells, B-cell-depleted T cells, or PBMCs came the material, which was cDNA or gDNA.

This clone occurred a few times. Other nucleotide sequences from this sample produce the same CDR3. TCRdb's copy holds only in-frame clones and misses some; the assay was immunoSEQ multiplex PCR. Here the sample spans fewer than 250,000 clones, 80% being singletons. The cohort comprised adults aged roughly 18 to 95 years residing in 20 to 25 US areas. Participant-reported clinical history was the basis for cohort assignment. The CDR3 spans 15 residues. V was clipped by 0 bases and J by 1 base, with 9 bases between them. Germline V CDR1 and CDR2: SGHTS, YDEGEE. This sequence originates from a woman in her thirties or forties with acute COVID-19. The V and J genes are TRBV5-8 and TRBJ2-3, with D perhaps TRBD1 (6 bases). Specimen: PBMCs or T cells enriched from blood (not recorded which). CDR3 DNA sequence: TGTGCCAGCAGCTTGGTCAGGGGACGCACAGATACGCAGTATTTT. This gives the protein CASSLVRGRTDTQYF.